Here is one TCR beta chain with its context. Its antigen is as yet unknown. One entry per CDR3 protein results from TCRdb running MiXCR on the reads. In the table there are roughly 700,000 distinct CDR3 sequences, roughly a third of which are singletons. The sample is drawn from a study of T cell repertoires in cytomegalovirus infection. On the study more broadly: Selected CMV epitopes included recently identified HLA-C-restricted ones as well as well-studied HLA-B-restricted ones. Indications came from public TCR beta signatures; they pointed to CMV infection and to a matching HLA type. Study-wide findings and caveats: Accumulated public TCR beta family frequency recognized individuals carrying CMV together with the relevant HLA. HLA-C-restricted TCR beta clonotypes specific for CMV led the ex vivo response.

V gave up 1 base and J gave up 5 bases, with 14 bases separating them. Germline V gene sequence: CDR1 SGHAT, CDR2 FQNNGV. The CDR3 covers 15 residues. The clonotype originates from a human donor in good health (CMV status not recorded). Some clones in this sample may be carry-over from other donors' samples. The chain employs TRBV11-2 and TRBJ2-5; unclear D gene. The specimen was cultured PBMCs, collected from culture after CMV antigen stimulation. The CDR3 coding sequence is TGTGCCAGCAGCTTAGGACTCCTGGGAAAGGAGACCCAGTACTTC. It specifies CASSLGLLGKETQYF.